Listed below are T cell receptor beta chains from one sample, sequenced in a study of T cell responses to AZD1222 COVID-19 vaccine. Measured with immunoSEQ multiplex PCR; TCRdb has only the in-frame clones, and not every one. Of around 150,000 clones listed, 90% are singletons. The input for sequencing was peripheral blood, taken on day 0 of AZD1222 vaccination. The receptor source for this set is an adult in good health. Each CDR3 is given with its conserved first and last residue. The order of the fields is J gene, V gene, D gene, clone size, CDR3 DNA, CDR3 protein. A D gene is named only where the DNA matches it firmly. The size field is filled for only some rows; it gives once, few, many or a size class.

TRBJ1-1 TRBV30 - - TGTGCCTGGAGTGCGCGAGAATTGGTTTTCTTT CAWSARELVFF
TRBJ1-2 TRBV5-1 - - TGCGCCAGCAGCCCGGGGGCAGGGAAGGATGGCTACACCTTC CASSPGAGKDGYTF
TRBJ2-7 TRBV7-2 - - TGTGCCAGCAGCTTCGCCGTTACCTACGAGCAGTACTTC CASSFAVTYEQYF
TRBJ2-1 TRBV10-3 - - TGTGCCATCAGTGAGTCCCGGCCGAATGAGCAGTTCTTC CAISESRPNEQFF
TRBJ2-2 TRBV12-5 - - TGTGCTAGTGGTTTGGTACAACTCTTCGGGGCGGGTAACACCGGGGAGCTGTTTTTT CASGLVQLFGAGNTGELFF
TRBJ2-3 TRBV19 - - TGTGCCAGTAGCAACCTCCGGGACTCCACAGATACGCAGTATTTT CASSNLRDSTDTQYF
TRBJ1-1 TRBV4-2 - - TGTGCCAGCAGCCACCCAGGGTCGAACACTGAAGCTTTCTTT CASSHPGSNTEAFF
TRBJ1-1 TRBV7-3 - - TGTGCCAGCAGCTTAACCCCCCGCACTGAAGCTTTCTTT CASSLTPRTEAFF
TRBJ2-2 TRBV7-2 TRBD2 once TGTGCCAGCAGCTTACGGACTAGCGGGAGGGCGGATAGCGGGGAGCTGTTTTTT CASSLRTSGRADSGELFF
TRBJ2-7 TRBV28 TRBD1 - TGTGCCAGCCTTCGGACAGGGTCCTACGAGCAGTACTTC CASLRTGSYEQYF
TRBJ2-7 TRBV18 - - TGTGCCAGCTCTCGCGGGACGGCCGCGGGATACGAGCAGTACTTC CASSRGTAAGYEQYF
TRBJ1-4 TRBV11-3 - - TGTGCCAGCAGCCGAAGGGGGTCTAATGAAAAACTGTTTTTT CASSRRGSNEKLFF
TRBJ2-3 TRBV7-9 TRBD1 - TGTGCCAGCAGCTTATTAGACAGGGTTACAGATACGCAGTATTTT CASSLLDRVTDTQYF
TRBJ2-7 TRBV7-2 TRBD2 - TGTGCCAGCAGCTCGTCTTTAGCGGGGGAACTGCAGTACTTC CASSSSLAGELQYF
TRBJ1-5 TRBV2 TRBD1 - TGTGCCAGCAACTTTGACAGGGGAGGGCGTCAGCCCCAGCATTTT CASNFDRGGRQPQHF
TRBJ1-1 TRBV9 TRBD1 - TGTGCCAGCAGCGTAGGACAGGGGGCTGAAGCTTTCTTT CASSVGQGAEAFF
TRBJ1-5 TRBV30 - - TGTGCCTGGAGTCTTAGTAGCAATCAGCCCCAGCATTTT CAWSLSSNQPQHF
TRBJ1-6 TRBV10-3 - - TGTGCCATCAGTGAGTCGACCGGGGGCGGAAATAATTCACCCCTCCACTTT CAISESTGGGNNSPLHF
TRBJ1-2 TRBV9 - few TGTGCCAGCAGCCCCCGTTGGGGCGAGGCCAACTATGGCTACACCTTC CASSPRWGEANYGYTF
TRBJ1-6 TRBV10-3 - - TGTGCCATCAGCACGACAGTGGATAATTCACCCCTCCACTTT CAISTTVDNSPLHF
TRBJ1-2 TRBV5-1 TRBD1 - TGCGCCAGCAGCGATAGGACAGGGGTGGACTATGGCTACACCTTC CASSDRTGVDYGYTF
TRBJ1-5 TRBV30 - - TGTGCCTGGAGTGTACGGGCAGGCGAGGGGAGCAATCAGCCCCAGCATTTT CAWSVRAGEGSNQPQHF
TRBJ2-1 TRBV29-1 TRBD2 - TGCAGCGTTGAAGCCATAGCGGGATACAATGAGCAGTTCTTC CSVEAIAGYNEQFF
TRBJ2-3 TRBV27 TRBD2 few TGTGCCAGCAGCCGGGCGGGAGTCGGCACAGATACGCAGTATTTT CASSRAGVGTDTQYF
TRBJ1-4 TRBV25-1 - - TGTGCCAGAATGTCCAACGGGGCTTCTAATGAAAAACTGTTTTTT CARMSNGASNEKLFF
TRBJ1-4 TRBV19 - - TGTGCCAGTAGTAGACCGGGACGGTCTAATGAAAAACTGTTTTTT CASSRPGRSNEKLFF
TRBJ1-1 TRBV7-2 - once TGTGCCAGCAGCTTGGGTCTTGCGAACACTGAAGCTTTCTTT CASSLGLANTEAFF
TRBJ1-1 TRBV27 - - TGTGCCAGCAATCCAGGGTTTCCGGGGAACACTGAAGCTTTCTTT CASNPGFPGNTEAFF
TRBJ2-3 TRBV5-1 TRBD2 - TGCGCCAGCAGCTTGGGGGGCTCTAGCGGGAGCGTAGATACGCAGTATTTT CASSLGGSSGSVDTQYF
TRBJ1-1 TRBV7-9 - - TGTGCCAGCAGCCTCGACAGGACGAACACTGAAGCTTTCTTT CASSLDRTNTEAFF
TRBJ2-1 TRBV7-3 TRBD2 - TGTGCCAGCAGCTTAAGGCCCTCGGGACTAGCGGTCAATGAGCAGTTCTTC CASSLRPSGLAVNEQFF
TRBJ1-1 TRBV18 TRBD1 many TGTGCCAGCTCACCACCGACAGGGCCGAACACTGAAGCTTTCTTT CASSPPTGPNTEAFF
TRBJ1-6 TRBV7-2 - - TGTGCCAGCAGCTTAGTTGTAGGGAGGGATTCACCCCTCCACTTT CASSLVVGRDSPLHF
TRBJ1-3 TRBV5-4 - - TGTGCCAGCAGCTTGGCCCCAGGACAGGGAAACACCATATATTTT CASSLAPGQGNTIYF
TRBJ1-2 TRBV14 - - TGTGCCAGCCGACACTTCGGGACAAATAACTATGGCTACACCTTC CASRHFGTNNYGYTF
TRBJ1-1 TRBV11-2 - - TGTGCCAGCAGCTTGCTTGGTAGGACGTCGCCCCGTGACGCTTTCTTT CASSLLGRTSPRDAFF
TRBJ2-2 TRBV7-2 TRBD1 - TGTGCCAGCAGCTTATTGGGGACAGTCAACACCGGGGAGCTGTTTTTT CASSLLGTVNTGELFF
TRBJ2-2 TRBV7-2 - once TGTGCCAGCAGCCAAAACAGGGTTGGCGGGGAGCTGTTTTTT CASSQNRVGGELFF
TRBJ2-2 TRBV24-1 - - TGTGCCACCTTGGACACGCGGAGGAACACCGGGGAGCTGTTTTTT CATLDTRRNTGELFF
TRBJ2-2 TRBV7-8 TRBD1 - TGTGCCAGCAGCGTTCCGGGACAGGGTCTCTCCGGGGAGCTGTTTTTT CASSVPGQGLSGELFF
TRBJ1-5 TRBV3-1/TRBV3-2 - - TGTGCCAGCAGCCAAGAAATGGATGTGAAGCCCCAGCATTTT CASSQEMDVKPQHF
TRBJ1-2 TRBV29-1 - - TGCAGCGTTGAGGCAGCATATGGCTACACCTTC CSVEAAYGYTF
TRBJ2-1 TRBV10-3 TRBD2 - TGTGCCATCAGCTCTGGACTAGCGGATACCTACAATGAGCAGTTCTTC CAISSGLADTYNEQFF
TRBJ1-5 TRBV15 - - TGTGCCACCAGCGGGCGACAGAGGCCAAATCAGCCCCAGCATTTT CATSGRQRPNQPQHF
TRBJ2-7 TRBV7-9 - - TGTGCCAGCGGTCGCTTCGGGGGGCCGGACTACGAGCAGTACTTC CASGRFGGPDYEQYF
TRBJ1-5 TRBV3-1/TRBV3-2 - - TGTGCCAGCAGCCAATTTTCTTCCGGGGGCAGGGAGGGCAATCAGCCCCAGCATTTT CASSQFSSGGREGNQPQHF
TRBJ2-3 TRBV6-5 - - TGTGCCAGCCGTAGGGACACAGATACGCAGTATTTT CASRRDTDTQYF
TRBJ1-1 TRBV24-1 - - TGTGCCACCAGTCCTGCAACGGGGGGCCTCATGGACACTGAAGCTTTCTTT CATSPATGGLMDTEAFF
TRBJ2-2 TRBV5-8 - - TGTGCCAGCAGCTGGGGAGCCGCGAACACCGGGGAGCTGTTTTTT CASSWGAANTGELFF
TRBJ1-1 TRBV11-3 - - TGTGCCAGCAGCTTCGGATTCCCGGGACAATACACTGAAGCTTTCTTT CASSFGFPGQYTEAFF
TRBJ1-2 TRBV27 - once TGTGCCAGCCCCTCATCCCAGGGGCGCTACTGCGTCTATGGCTACACCTTC CASPSSQGRYCVYGYTF
TRBJ2-7 TRBV5-1 TRBD2 - TGCGCCAGCAGCCCCCGACCGGGACTAGCCCACTACGAGCAGTACTTC CASSPRPGLAHYEQYF
TRBJ2-5 TRBV9 - - TGTGCCAGCAGCGTAGACCCCGGGAGACAAGAGACCCAGTACTTC CASSVDPGRQETQYF
TRBJ1-6 TRBV5-8 - - TGTGCCAGCAGCTTGGCAGGGTTTATCGGTTCACCCCTCCACTTT CASSLAGFIGSPLHF